One sample yielded the 4 T cell receptor beta chains listed below, sequenced in a study of CD8 T cells in ankylosing spondylitis. Via MiXCR, TCRdb re-called the 5' RACE reads, giving one row per CDR3 protein. The sample shows more than 110,000 distinct CDR3 sequences, more than 7% of them seen only once. The sequenced sample was synovial fluid, either unsorted or a sorted T cell fraction (not recorded which). The receptor source for this set is a male donor with ankylosing spondylitis.

This clonotype has only a few counts. The V and J genes are TRBV5-1 and TRBJ1-1, with D unclear. Germline V CDR1 and CDR2: SGHRS, YFSETQ. Deletions cut 4 bases from V and 10 bases from J, with 17 bases between. CDR3 size: 13 residues. In nucleotides, the CDR3 is TGCGCCAGCAGCCGAAGCCCTTCGGGAATAGCTTTCTTT. Protein sequence: CASSRSPSGIAFF.

The genes are TRBV7-9 and TRBJ1-2; D is possibly TRBD1 (6 bases). Germline V gene lookup returns CDR1 SEHNR and CDR2 FQNEAQ (reference sequence). The CDR3 runs to 15 residues. The germline V and J ends were trimmed by 5 bases and 0 bases, with 13 bases remaining between them. In DNA form, the CDR3 reads TGTGCCAGCAGCCTCCGCAGGACAGCTAACTATGGCTACACCTTC. Translated, it gives CASSLRRTANYGYTF.

In its sample, this clonotype is medium-sized. V is TRBV5-1 and J is TRBJ2-4; D might be TRBD1 (6 bases). This CDR3 has 16 residues. V was trimmed by 6 bases and J by 9 bases, leaving 25 bases between them. Germline CDR1 and CDR2: SGHRS and YFSETQ. The chain's CDR3 is CASTPGQLAGKGIQYF. In nucleotides, the CDR3 is TGCGCCAGCACCCCAGGACAGTTAGCTGGGAAAGGCATTCAGTACTTC.

This clonotype was seen more than once but under ten times. The chain joins TRBV7-2 to TRBJ1-4; D is unresolved. The CDR3 spans 13 residues. The germline V gene has CDR1 SGHTA and CDR2 FQGNSA. The V end lost 5 bases, the J end lost 10 bases, and 14 bases lay between the germline ends. CDR3 sequence reads: CASSPEGTGKLFF. The CDR3 coding sequence is TGTGCCAGCAGCCCTGAGGGCACCGGAAAACTGTTTTTT.